This T cell receptor (beta chain) originates from a study of cytomegalovirus exposure and HLA in healthy donors. Measured with immunoSEQ multiplex PCR; TCRdb has only the in-frame clones, and not every one. The sample holds roughly 200,000 clones; about 89% are singletons and the top ten take around 7.2%. The V and J ends lost 4 bases and 3 bases, in that order; junction bases with no gene match: 3. The CDR3 runs to 13 residues. The germline CDR1 and CDR2 sequences are MNHEY and SVGAGI. This chain joins TRBV6-5 and TRBJ2-7; 7 bases line up with TRBD2. This clonotype was obtained from a man aged 30 to 39 in good health and CMV-seropositive. Material for sequencing was PBMCs. The CDR3 DNA is TGTGCCAGCAGTTTAGCTAGCGGCTACGAGCAGTACTTC. Translating it yields CASSLASGYEQYF.